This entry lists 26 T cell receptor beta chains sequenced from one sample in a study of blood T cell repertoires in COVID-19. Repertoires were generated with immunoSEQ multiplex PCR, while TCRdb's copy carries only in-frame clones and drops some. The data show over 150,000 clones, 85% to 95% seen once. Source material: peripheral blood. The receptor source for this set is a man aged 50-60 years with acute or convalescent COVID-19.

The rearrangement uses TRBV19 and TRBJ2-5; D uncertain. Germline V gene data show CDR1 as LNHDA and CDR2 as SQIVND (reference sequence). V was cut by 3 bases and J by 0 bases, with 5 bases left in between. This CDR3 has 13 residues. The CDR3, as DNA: TGTGCCAGTAGTATTTCCGACCAAGAGACCCAGTACTTC. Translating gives CASSISDQETQYF.

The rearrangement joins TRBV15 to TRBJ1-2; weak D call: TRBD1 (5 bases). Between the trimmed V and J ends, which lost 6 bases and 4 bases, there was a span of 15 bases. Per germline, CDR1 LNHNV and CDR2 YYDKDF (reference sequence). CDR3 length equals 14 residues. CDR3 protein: CATRAAGRGYGYTF. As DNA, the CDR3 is TGTGCCACCAGAGCTGCGGGAAGGGGCTATGGCTACACCTTC. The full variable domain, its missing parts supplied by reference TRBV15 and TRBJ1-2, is DAMVIQNPRYQVTQFGKPVTLSCSQTLNHNVMYWYQQKSSQAPKLLFHYYDKDFNNEADTPDNFQSRRPNTSFCFLDIRSPGLGDTAMYLCATRAAGRGYGYTFGSGTRLTVV.

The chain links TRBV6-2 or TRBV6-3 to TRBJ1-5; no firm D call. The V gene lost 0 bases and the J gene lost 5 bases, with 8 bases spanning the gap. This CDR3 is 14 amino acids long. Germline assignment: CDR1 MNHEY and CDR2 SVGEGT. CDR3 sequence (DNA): TGTGCCAGCAGTTACTCGCACGGTGATCAGCCCCAGCATTTT. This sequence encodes CASSYSHGDQPQHF.

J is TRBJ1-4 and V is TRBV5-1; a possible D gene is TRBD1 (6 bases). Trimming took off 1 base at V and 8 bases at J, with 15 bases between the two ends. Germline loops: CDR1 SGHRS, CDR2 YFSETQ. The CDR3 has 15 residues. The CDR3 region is CASSLNRGAGEKLFF. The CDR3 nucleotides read TGCGCCAGCAGCTTGAATCGGGGGGCAGGAGAAAAACTGTTTTTT. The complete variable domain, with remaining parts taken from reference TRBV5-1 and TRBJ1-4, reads KAGVTQTPRYLIKTRGQQVTLSCSPISGHRSVSWYQQTPGQGLQFLFEYFSETQRNKGNFPGRFSGRQFSNSRSEMNVSTLELGDSALYLCASSLNRGAGEKLFFGSGTQLSVL.

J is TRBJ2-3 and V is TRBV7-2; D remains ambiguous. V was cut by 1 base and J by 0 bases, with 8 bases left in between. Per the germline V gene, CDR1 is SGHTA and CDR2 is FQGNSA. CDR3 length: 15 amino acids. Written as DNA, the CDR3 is TGTGCCAGCAGCTTAGTGGGCAGCAGCACAGATACGCAGTATTTT. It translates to CASSLVGSSTDTQYF.

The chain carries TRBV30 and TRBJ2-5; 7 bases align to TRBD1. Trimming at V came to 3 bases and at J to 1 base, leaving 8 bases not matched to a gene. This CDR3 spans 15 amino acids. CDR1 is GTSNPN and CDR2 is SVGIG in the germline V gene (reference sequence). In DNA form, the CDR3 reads TGTGCCTGGAGAGATCCGACAGGGACCCAAGAGACCCAGTACTTC. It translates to CAWRDPTGTQETQYF.

CDR3 nucleotides: TGTGCCAGCAGCTTAGGCGCCGACAATGAGCAGTTCTTC. Its translation: CASSLGADNEQFF. The V call is TRBV7-9, the J call TRBJ2-1; D is unresolved. This CDR3 spans 13 amino acids. The germline CDR1 and CDR2 sequences are SEHNR and FQNEAQ (reference sequence). The V and J ends lost 1 base and 5 bases respectively, with 6 bases between them. The full variable domain, rest sourced from reference TRBV7-9 and TRBJ2-1, is DTGVSQNPRHKITKRGQNVTFRCDPISEHNRLYWYRQTLGQGPEFLTYFQNEAQLEKSRLLSDRFSAERPKGSFSTLEIQRTEQGDSAMYLCASSLGADNEQFFGPGTRLTVL.

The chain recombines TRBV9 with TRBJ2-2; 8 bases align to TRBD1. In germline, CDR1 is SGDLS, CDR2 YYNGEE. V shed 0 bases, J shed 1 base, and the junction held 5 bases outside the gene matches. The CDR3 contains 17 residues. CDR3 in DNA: TGTGCCAGCAGCGTAGTGTCGGGACAGGTGAACACCGGGGAGCTGTTTTTT. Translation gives CASSVVSGQVNTGELFF.

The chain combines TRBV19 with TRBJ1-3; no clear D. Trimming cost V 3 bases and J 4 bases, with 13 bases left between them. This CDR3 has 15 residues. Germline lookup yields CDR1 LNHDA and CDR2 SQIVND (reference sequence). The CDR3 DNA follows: TGTGCCAGTAGTATCGTCTGGGCGTCCGGAAACACCATATATTTT. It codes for CASSIVWASGNTIYF.

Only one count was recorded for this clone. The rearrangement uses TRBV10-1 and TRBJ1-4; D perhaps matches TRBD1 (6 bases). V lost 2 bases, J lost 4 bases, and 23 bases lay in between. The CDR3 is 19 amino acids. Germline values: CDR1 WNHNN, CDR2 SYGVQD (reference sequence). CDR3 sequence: CASSERWEGGRAFNEKLFF. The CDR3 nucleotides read TGCGCCAGCAGTGAGCGGTGGGAAGGGGGAAGGGCCTTTAATGAAAAACTGTTTTTT.

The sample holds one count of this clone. The DNA of the CDR3 is TGTGCCAGTAGCTATCAGGGATCCGTAAACTATGGCTACACCTTC. Amino acids: CASSYQGSVNYGYTF. This chain connects TRBV19 to TRBJ1-2; weak D call: TRBD1 (5 bases). CDR3 length equals 15 residues. The germline V gene encodes CDR1 LNHDA and CDR2 SQIVND (reference sequence). The V gene lost 6 bases and the J gene lost 2 bases, with 16 bases spanning the gap.

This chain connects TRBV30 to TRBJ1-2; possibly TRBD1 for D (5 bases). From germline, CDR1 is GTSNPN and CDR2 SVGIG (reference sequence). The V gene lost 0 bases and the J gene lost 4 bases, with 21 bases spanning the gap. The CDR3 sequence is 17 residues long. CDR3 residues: CAWSVRGGRGDFYGYTF. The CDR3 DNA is TGTGCCTGGAGTGTACGGGGAGGGCGAGGGGACTTCTATGGCTACACCTTC.

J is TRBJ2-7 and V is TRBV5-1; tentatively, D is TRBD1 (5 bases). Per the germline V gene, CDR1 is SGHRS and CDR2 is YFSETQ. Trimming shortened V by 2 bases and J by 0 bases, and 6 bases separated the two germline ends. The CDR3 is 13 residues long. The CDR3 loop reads CASSFQGSYEQYF. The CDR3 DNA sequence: TGCGCCAGCAGCTTCCAGGGCTCCTACGAGCAGTACTTC.

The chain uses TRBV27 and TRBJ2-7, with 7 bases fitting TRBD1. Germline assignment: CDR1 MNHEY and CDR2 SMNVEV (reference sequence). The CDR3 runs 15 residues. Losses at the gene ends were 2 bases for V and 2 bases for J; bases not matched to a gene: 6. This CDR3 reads CASSLRQGPPYEQYF. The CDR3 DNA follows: TGTGCCAGCAGTTTAAGACAGGGACCCCCCTACGAGCAGTACTTC.

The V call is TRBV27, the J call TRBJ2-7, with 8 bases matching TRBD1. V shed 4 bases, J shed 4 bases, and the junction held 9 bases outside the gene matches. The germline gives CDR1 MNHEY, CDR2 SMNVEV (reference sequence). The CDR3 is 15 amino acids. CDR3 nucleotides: TGTGCCAGCAGTTACACGACAGGGGAACTGTACGAGCAGTACTTC. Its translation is CASSYTTGELYEQYF.

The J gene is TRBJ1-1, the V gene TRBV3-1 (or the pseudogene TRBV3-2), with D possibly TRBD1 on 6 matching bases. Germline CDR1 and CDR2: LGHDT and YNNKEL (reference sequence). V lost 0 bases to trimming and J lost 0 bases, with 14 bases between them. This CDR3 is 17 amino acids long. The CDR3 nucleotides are TGTGCCAGCAGCCAAGATTTTGGACAGTTCATGAACACTGAAGCTTTCTTT. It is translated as CASSQDFGQFMNTEAFF.

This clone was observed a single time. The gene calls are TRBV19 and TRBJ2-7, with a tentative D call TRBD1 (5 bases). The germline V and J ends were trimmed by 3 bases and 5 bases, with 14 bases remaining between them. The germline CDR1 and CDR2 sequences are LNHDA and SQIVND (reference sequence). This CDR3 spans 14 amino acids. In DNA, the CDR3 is TGTGCCAGTAGTATCGAGTCAGGGTTCGACGAGCAGTACTTC. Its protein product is CASSIESGFDEQYF.

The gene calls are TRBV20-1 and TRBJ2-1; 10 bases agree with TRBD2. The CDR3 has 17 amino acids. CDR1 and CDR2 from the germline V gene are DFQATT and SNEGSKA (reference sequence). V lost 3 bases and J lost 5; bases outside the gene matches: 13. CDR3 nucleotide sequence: TGCAGTGCTAGTAAGCCTAGCGGGAGCCTCGAGAACAATGAGCAGTTCTTC. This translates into CSASKPSGSLENNEQFF.

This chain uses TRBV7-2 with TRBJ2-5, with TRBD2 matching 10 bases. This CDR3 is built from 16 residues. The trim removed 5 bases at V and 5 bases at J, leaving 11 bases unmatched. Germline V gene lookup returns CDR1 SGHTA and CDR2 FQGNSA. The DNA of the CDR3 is TGTGCCAGCAGCCATTATGATCTAGCGGGGGACGAGACCCAGTACTTC. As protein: CASSHYDLAGDETQYF.

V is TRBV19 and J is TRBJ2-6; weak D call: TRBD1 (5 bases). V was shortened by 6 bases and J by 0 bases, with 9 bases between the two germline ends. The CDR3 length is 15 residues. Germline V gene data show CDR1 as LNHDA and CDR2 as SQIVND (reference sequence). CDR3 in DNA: TGTGCCAGTAGCTCCAGGGTCTCTGGGGCCAACGTCCTGACTTTC. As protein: CASSSRVSGANVLTF.

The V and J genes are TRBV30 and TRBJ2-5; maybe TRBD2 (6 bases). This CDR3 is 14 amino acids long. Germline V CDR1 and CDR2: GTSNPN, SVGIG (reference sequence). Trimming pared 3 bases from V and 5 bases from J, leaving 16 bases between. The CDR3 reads CAWRRRGGWETQYF. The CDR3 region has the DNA TGTGCCTGGAGGCGGCGGGGCGGTTGGGAGACCCAGTACTTC.

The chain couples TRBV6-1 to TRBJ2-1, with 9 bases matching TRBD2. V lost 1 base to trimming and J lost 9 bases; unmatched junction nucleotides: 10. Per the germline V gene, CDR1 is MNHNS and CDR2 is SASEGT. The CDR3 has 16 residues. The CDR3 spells CASSEVLAGGFLEQFF. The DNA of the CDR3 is TGTGCCAGCAGTGAAGTACTGGCGGGGGGGTTTCTTGAGCAGTTCTTC.

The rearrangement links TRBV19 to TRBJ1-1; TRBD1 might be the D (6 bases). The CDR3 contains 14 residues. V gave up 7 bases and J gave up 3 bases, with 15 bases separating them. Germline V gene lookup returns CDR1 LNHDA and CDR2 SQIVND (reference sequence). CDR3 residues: CASIPAGAHTEAFF. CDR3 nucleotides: TGTGCCAGTATCCCCGCGGGGGCGCACACTGAAGCTTTCTTT.

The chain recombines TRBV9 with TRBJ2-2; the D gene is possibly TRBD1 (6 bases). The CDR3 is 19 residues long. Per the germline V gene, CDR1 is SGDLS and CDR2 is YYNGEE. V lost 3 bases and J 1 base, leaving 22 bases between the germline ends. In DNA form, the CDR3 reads TGTGCCAGCAGCGCGGTCCTGGGGTTGGTCAGGGGGAACACCGGGGAGCTGTTTTTT. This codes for CASSAVLGLVRGNTGELFF.

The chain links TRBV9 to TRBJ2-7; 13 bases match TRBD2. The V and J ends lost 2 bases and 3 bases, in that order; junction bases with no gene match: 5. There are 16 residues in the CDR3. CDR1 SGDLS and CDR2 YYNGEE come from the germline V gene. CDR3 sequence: CASSVGLAGEGYEQYF. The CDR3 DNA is TGTGCCAGCAGCGTCGGACTAGCGGGAGAAGGCTACGAGCAGTACTTC.

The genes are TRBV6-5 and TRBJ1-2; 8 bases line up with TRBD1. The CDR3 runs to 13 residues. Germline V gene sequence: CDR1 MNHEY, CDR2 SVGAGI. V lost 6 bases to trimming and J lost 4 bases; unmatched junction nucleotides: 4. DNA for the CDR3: TGTGCCAGCAGACACGGACAGGGCTATGGCTACACCTTC. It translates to CASRHGQGYGYTF.